These T cell receptor beta chains were read from a single sample in a study of blood T cell repertoires in COVID-19. Clones were read by immunoSEQ multiplex PCR, and TCRdb kept only the in-frame ones, dropping some. The data hold about 300,000 clones, with over 85% observed a single time. Sequencing was done on a sample of peripheral blood. Receptors originate from a woman under 40 with COVID-19, enrolled during active disease. Both conserved end residues are part of each CDR3. The order of the fields is clone size, V gene, CDR3 protein. Part of the rows lack a size; the others show once, few, many or a class for expanded clones.

-,TRBV5-1,CASSPQGSYYEQYF
-,TRBV7-2,CASSLTAGDSSGTDTQYF
-,TRBV5-5,CASSLPGEYESPLHF
-,TRBV5-1,CASSTSPPGQGNEQFF
-,TRBV5-1,CASSSGQGIYEQYF
-,TRBV6-5,CASIGQGGLSEQFF
-,TRBV11-2,CASSLDRLSSYEQYF
-,TRBV2,CASMGQGTRNRSNQPQHF
-,TRBV10-3,CAISEGSTDTQYF
-,TRBV4-1,CASSQRGAQVGNEQFF
-,TRBV7-2,CAGGRQSNTEAFF
-,TRBV7-9,CASSLPGLDTEAFF
-,TRBV6-2/TRBV6-3,CASSLNYEQYF
-,TRBV18,CASSPITVRGYTF
-,TRBV4-1,CASSPLAGPRETQYF
-,TRBV19,CASKYVGGTSNQPQHF
-,TRBV5-1,CASSQGYEQYF
once,TRBV30,CAWNSGTPSNQPQHF
-,TRBV7-8,CASSLWMDRGEKLFF
once,TRBV25-1,CASKTGARDTQYF
-,TRBV5-1,CASSRAGDSGNTIYF
-,TRBV6-6,CASSYGGNYGYTF
-,TRBV2,CASSPEGDTEAFF
once,TRBV27,CASSLGRGDTIYF
-,TRBV7-9,CASSPGLAGGTQYF
-,TRBV2,CASRRGTGNTEAFF
-,TRBV6-6,CASSRLGQTWDGYTF
-,TRBV2,CASSSTRQTNYGYTF
-,TRBV11-1,CASSTSGSSYNEQFF
-,TRBV6-5,CASGASLMNTEAFF
-,TRBV7-9,CASSTRDRAREKLFF
-,TRBV30,CAWSEGLAGGSQFF
-,TRBV11-2,CASSPIKMTSGGTGYEQYF
-,TRBV27,CASSQRRGPAGELFF
-,TRBV7-6,CASVSYRTDTQYF
-,TRBV11-2,CASSVGTAVDQPQHF
-,TRBV7-7,CASSLDRGSNEQFF
-,TRBV7-9,CASSPGGAGQPQHF
-,TRBV28,CASSPGEIGNTIYF
-,TRBV2,CASRGLLGPGELFF
-,TRBV6-2/TRBV6-3,CASSGGGDYNEQFF
-,TRBV7-9,CASSADTGSHYGYTF
-,TRBV19,CASSPPSGGYSPLHF
-,TRBV3-1/TRBV3-2,CASSQEVVRGPYNEQFF
-,TRBV25-1,CASSRQGASNGYTF
-,TRBV7-8,CASRRMGGGTPIYEQYF
-,TRBV5-4,CASSSIGQGYEQYF
-,TRBV6-5,CASRARGNTEAFF
few,TRBV7-8,CASSPQAGGGGNTIYF
-,TRBV30,CAWSVSLTDFTDTQYF
-,TRBV10-2,CASKGRGGNQPQHF
-,TRBV12-5,CASGLVRDQPQHF
once,TRBV11-3,CASSLGQTYGELFF
-,TRBV5-1,CASSSRKLAGEYNEQFF
-,TRBV5-1,CASRNRGQGNTEAFF
-,TRBV12-5,CASGESGPKRETQYF
-,TRBV5-1,CASSSGGTNTGELFF
-,TRBV3-1/TRBV3-2,CASSLGGPPWETQYF
-,TRBV5-6,CASSLGRSSYEQYF